This T cell receptor beta chain was identified in a study of cytomegalovirus exposure and HLA in healthy donors. The CDR3 totals 14 residues. Germline V gene data show CDR1 as SGHTA and CDR2 as FQGNSA. V shed 5 bases and J shed 4 bases, with 12 bases lying between them. Assay used: immunoSEQ multiplex PCR; TCRdb lists only in-frame clones, some missing. The sample yields some 100,000 clones, approximately 91% seen once. The TCR originated in a woman aged 18-29 years in good health and CMV-seronegative. V usage is TRBV7-2 and J usage is TRBJ1-3; maybe TRBD1 (5 bases). Sequenced material: PBMCs. The CDR3 nucleotides read TGTGCCAGCAGCCAAGGGGCGAGGGGAAACACCATATATTTT. Translation gives CASSQGARGNTIYF.